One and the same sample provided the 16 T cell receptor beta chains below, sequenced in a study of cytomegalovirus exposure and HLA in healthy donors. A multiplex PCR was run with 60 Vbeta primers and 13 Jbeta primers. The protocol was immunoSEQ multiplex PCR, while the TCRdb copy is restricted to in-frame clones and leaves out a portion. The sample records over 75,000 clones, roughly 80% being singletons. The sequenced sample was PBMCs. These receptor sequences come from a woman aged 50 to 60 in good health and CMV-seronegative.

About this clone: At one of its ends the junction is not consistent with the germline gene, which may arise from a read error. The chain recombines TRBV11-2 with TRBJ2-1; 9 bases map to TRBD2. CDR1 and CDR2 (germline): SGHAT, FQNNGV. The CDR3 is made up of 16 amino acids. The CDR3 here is CASSLGRGGSVNGQFF. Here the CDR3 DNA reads TGTGCCAGCAGCTTGGGGCGGGGGGGCAGTGTCAATGGGCAGTTCTTC. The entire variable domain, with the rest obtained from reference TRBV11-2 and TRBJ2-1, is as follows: EAGVAQSPRYKIIEKRQSVAFWCNPISGHATLYWYQQILGQGPKLLIQFQNNGVVDDSQLPKDRFSAERLKGVDSTLKIQPAKLEDSAVYLCASSLGRGGSVNGQFFGPGTRLTVL.

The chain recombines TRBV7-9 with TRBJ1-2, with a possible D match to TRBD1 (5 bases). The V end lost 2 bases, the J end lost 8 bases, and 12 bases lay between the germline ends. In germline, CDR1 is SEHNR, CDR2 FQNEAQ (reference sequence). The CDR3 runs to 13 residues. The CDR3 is CASSLLGLEGYTF. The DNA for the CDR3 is TGTGCCAGCAGCTTATTGGGACTGGAAGGCTACACCTTC. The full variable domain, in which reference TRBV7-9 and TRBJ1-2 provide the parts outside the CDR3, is DTGVSQNPRHKITKRGQNVTFRCDPISEHNRLYWYRQTLGQGPEFLTYFQNEAQLEKSRLLSDRFSAERPKGSFSTLEIQRTEQGDSAMYLCASSLLGLEGYTFGSGTRLTVV.

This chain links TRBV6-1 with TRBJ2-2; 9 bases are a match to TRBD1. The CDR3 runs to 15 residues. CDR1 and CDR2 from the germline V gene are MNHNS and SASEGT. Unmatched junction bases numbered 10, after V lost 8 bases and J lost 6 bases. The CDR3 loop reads CASSWGQGRAGELFF. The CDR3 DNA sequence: TGTGCCAGCTCGTGGGGACAGGGTCGGGCCGGGGAGCTGTTTTTT.

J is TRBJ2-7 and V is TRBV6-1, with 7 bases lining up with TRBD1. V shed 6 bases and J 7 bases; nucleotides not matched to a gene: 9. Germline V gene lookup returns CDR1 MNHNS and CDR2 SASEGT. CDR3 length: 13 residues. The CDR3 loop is CASSPTGWLEQYF. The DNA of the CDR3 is TGTGCCAGCAGCCCGACAGGGTGGTTAGAGCAGTACTTC.

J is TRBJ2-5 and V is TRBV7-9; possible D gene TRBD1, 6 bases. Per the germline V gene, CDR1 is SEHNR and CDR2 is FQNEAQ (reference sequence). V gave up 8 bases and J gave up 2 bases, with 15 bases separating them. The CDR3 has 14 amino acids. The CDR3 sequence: CASGTGQNQETQYF. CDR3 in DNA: TGTGCCAGCGGAACAGGGCAAAATCAAGAGACCCAGTACTTC.

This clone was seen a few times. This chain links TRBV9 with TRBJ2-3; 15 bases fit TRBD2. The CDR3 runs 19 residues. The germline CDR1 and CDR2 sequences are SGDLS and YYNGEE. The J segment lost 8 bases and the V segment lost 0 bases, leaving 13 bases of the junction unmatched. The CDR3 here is CASSVGTSGGAGVLGTQYF. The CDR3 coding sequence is TGTGCCAGCAGCGTAGGGACTAGCGGGGGGGCCGGAGTCCTTGGTACGCAGTATTTT.

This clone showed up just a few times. The CDR3 here is CASSWTGSSGNTIYF. In DNA, the CDR3 is TGTGCCAGCTCCTGGACAGGGAGCTCTGGAAACACCATATATTTT. The genes are TRBV6-5 and TRBJ1-3, with TRBD1 matching over 8 bases. Trimming cost V 8 bases and J 0 bases; bases outside gene matches: 6. CDR3 length equals 15 residues. CDR1 and CDR2 (germline): MNHEY, SVGAGI.

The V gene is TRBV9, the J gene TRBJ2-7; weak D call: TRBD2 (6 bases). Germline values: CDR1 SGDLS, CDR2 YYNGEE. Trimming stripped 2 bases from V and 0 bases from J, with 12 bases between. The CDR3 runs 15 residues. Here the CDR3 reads CASSVLAASSYEQYF. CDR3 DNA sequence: TGTGCCAGCAGCGTCTTAGCGGCTAGCTCCTACGAGCAGTACTTC.

CDR3 DNA sequence: TGTGCCAGCAGCCGACTGACGAATAACTATGGCTACACCTTC. Translating gives CASSRLTNNYGYTF. The V and J genes are TRBV7-9 and TRBJ1-2; D unclear. V lost 5 bases to trimming and J lost 1 base, with 11 bases between them. The CDR3 totals 14 residues. Germline loops: CDR1 SEHNR, CDR2 FQNEAQ (reference sequence).

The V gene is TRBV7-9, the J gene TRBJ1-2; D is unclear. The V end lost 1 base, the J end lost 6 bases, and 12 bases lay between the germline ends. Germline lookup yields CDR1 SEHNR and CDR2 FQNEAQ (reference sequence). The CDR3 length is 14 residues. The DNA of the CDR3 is TGTGCCAGCAGCTTAGGTGCCCGGTATGATGGCTACACCTTC. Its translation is CASSLGARYDGYTF. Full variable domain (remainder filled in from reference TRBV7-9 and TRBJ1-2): DTGVSQNPRHKITKRGQNVTFRCDPISEHNRLYWYRQTLGQGPEFLTYFQNEAQLEKSRLLSDRFSAERPKGSFSTLEIQRTEQGDSAMYLCASSLGARYDGYTFGSGTRLTVV.

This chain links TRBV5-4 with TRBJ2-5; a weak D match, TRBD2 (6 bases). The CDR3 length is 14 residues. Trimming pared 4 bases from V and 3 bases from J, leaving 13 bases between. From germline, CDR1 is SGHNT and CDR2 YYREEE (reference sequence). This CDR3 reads CASSLHTGEETQYF. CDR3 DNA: TGTGCCAGCAGCCTCCATACGGGGGAAGAGACCCAGTACTTC.

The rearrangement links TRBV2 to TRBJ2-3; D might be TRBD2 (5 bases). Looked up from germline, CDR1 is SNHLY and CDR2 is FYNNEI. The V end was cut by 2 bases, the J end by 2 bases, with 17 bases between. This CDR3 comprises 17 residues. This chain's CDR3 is CASSELSKGDYTDTQYF. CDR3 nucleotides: TGTGCCAGCAGTGAACTCTCTAAGGGTGACTACACAGATACGCAGTATTTT.

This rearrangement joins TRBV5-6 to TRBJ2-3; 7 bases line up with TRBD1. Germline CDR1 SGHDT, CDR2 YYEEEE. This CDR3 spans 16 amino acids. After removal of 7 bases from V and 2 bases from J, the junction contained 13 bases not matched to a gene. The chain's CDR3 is CASAAGDRAYTDTQYF. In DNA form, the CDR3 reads TGTGCCAGCGCGGCGGGTGACAGGGCCTACACAGATACGCAGTATTTT.

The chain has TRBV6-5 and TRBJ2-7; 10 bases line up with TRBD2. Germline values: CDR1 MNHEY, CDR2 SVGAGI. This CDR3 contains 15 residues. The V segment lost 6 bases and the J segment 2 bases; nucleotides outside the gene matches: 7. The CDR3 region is CASREGLAPTYEQYF. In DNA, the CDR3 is TGTGCCAGCAGGGAGGGACTAGCGCCTACCTACGAGCAGTACTTC.

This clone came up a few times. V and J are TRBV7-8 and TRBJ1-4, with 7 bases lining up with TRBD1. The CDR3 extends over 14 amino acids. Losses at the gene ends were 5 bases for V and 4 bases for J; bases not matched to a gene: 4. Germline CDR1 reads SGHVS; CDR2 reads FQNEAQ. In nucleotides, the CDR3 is TGTGCCAGCAGCCAGGGACAGCGTAATGAAAAACTGTTTTTT. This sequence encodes CASSQGQRNEKLFF. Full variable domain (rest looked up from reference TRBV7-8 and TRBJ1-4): GAGVSQSPRYKVAKRGQDVALRCDPISGHVSLFWYQQALGQGPEFLTYFQNEAQLDKSGLPSDRFFAERPEGSVSTLKIQRTQQEDSAVYLCASSQGQRNEKLFFGSGTQLSVL.

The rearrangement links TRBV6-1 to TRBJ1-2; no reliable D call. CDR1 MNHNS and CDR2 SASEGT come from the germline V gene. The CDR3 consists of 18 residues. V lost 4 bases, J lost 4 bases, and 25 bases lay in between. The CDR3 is CASSGALRPGTASYGYTF. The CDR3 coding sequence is TGTGCCAGCAGTGGGGCCCTCCGACCGGGAACTGCCTCCTATGGCTACACCTTC.